This T cell receptor (beta chain) was sequenced during a study of OX40 agonist ivuxolimab in advanced cancers. Study observations and caveats: Nonresponders included some who also had low normalized T-cell clonal expansion.

Concerning this clone: What it binds is not known.

The assay was immunoSEQ multiplex PCR, and TCRdb's table has in-frame clones only and misses some. The sample has about 79,000 clones; 85% to 90% are singletons. Patients had blood sampled at baseline and again on cycle 4 day 1 and cycle 7 day 1. V shed 5 bases, J shed 3 bases, and the junction held 7 bases outside the gene matches. Germline CDR1 and CDR2: SGHTA and FQGNSA. CDR3 length equals 15 residues. This TCR came from an adult with an advanced solid tumor such as melanoma, head and neck, liver or kidney cancer. The material was CD4+ or CD8+ T cells sorted from blood, obtained in a trial of the OX40 agonist ivuxolimab. The chain carries TRBV7-2 and TRBJ1-3; 7 nucleotides align to TRBD1. The CDR3 nucleotides read TGTGCCAGCAGCAGCACAGGGGATCGTGGAAACACCATATATTTT. Its protein is CASSSTGDRGNTIYF.